The 18 T cell receptor beta chains presented below share a single source sample, sequenced in a study of vaccination effects on CD4 cells after COVID-19. Between days 10 and 11 of culture, CD4+ T cells were separated out. Using immunoSEQ multiplex PCR, the repertoire was profiled, and TCRdb retains in-frame clones only, with some absent. The sample lists tens of thousands of clones, 76% occurring once. For these receptors, no antigen is known. The specimen comprised CD4+ T cells from PBMCs cultured without peptide, sampled before COVID-19 vaccination. The receptors originated from a human donor who had a prior SARS-CoV-2 infection.

V gene TRBV14 combines with J gene TRBJ1-5, with D unresolved. CDR1 is SGHDN, CDR2 FVKESK, per germline. The V gene lost 4 bases and the J gene lost 5 bases, with 18 bases spanning the gap. The CDR3 extends over 16 amino acids. The CDR3 sequence: CASSPETFFADQPQHF. The CDR3 DNA reads as TGTGCCAGCAGCCCAGAGACCTTCTTCGCGGATCAGCCCCAGCATTTT.

In its sample, this clone was seen a few times. The rearrangement uses TRBV4-3 and TRBJ2-6; 8 bases agree with TRBD1. The CDR3 loop spans 16 amino acids. The V gene end was trimmed by 1 base and the J gene end by 2 bases; junction bases not matched to a gene: 1. Germline V gene data show CDR1 as LGHNA and CDR2 as YSLEER. The CDR3 DNA follows: TGCGCCAGCAGCCAAGGACAGGGGACTGGGGCCAACGTCCTGACTTTC. This codes for CASSQGQGTGANVLTF.

This clone appeared a single time. At the DNA level, this CDR3 is encoded by other sequences in the same sample as well. V is TRBV5-6 and J is TRBJ1-2; D remains unclear. The V end was cut by 0 bases, the J end by 7 bases, with 10 bases between. The CDR3 length is 13 residues. Germline values: CDR1 SGHDT, CDR2 YYEEEE. CDR3 protein: CASSLGGEGGYTF. The CDR3, as DNA: TGTGCCAGCAGCTTGGGCGGGGAAGGTGGCTACACCTTC. The full variable domain, rest sourced from reference TRBV5-6 and TRBJ1-2, is DAGVTQSPTHLIKTRGQQVTLRCSPKSGHDTVSWYQQALGQGPQFIFQYYEEEERQRGNFPDRFSGHQFPNYSSELNVNALLLGDSALYLCASSLGGEGGYTFGSGTRLTVV.

V gene TRBV12-5 combines with J gene TRBJ2-1, with TRBD2 identical over 8 bases. V was pared by 5 bases and J by 10 bases, with 13 bases of the junction left unmatched. Looked up from germline, CDR1 is LGHNT and CDR2 is FRNRAP. This CDR3 region has 15 residues. CDR3: CASGGGSGINLEQFF. DNA for the CDR3: TGTGCTAGTGGTGGCGGTAGCGGGATTAATTTGGAGCAGTTCTTC.

The chain couples TRBV10-3 to TRBJ2-7; maybe TRBD2 (7 bases). The V gene's germline CDR1 is ENHRY and CDR2 SYGVKD. V was shortened by 10 bases and J by 0 bases, with 25 bases between the two germline ends. This CDR3 is 17 amino acids long. CDR3 DNA sequence: TGTGCCACGGAAGGACAGTCACTGCGGACTAGCTCCTACGAGCAGTACTTC. Translation gives CATEGQSLRTSSYEQYF.

The CDR3: CASSSRGGSQQFF. In DNA form, the CDR3 reads TGTGCCAGCAGCTCCAGGGGGGGGTCTCAGCAGTTCTTC. V and J are TRBV7-2 and TRBJ2-1; TRBD1 or TRBD2 may be the D gene (7 bases each). The V gene's germline CDR1 is SGHTA and CDR2 FQGNSA. V was clipped by 4 bases and J by 11 bases, with 15 bases between them. The CDR3 runs to 13 residues.

The chain recombines TRBV18 with TRBJ2-5; 12 nucleotides line up with TRBD2. The CDR3 has 18 residues. CDR1 is KGHSH and CDR2 is LQKENI in the germline V gene. V trimming: 0 bases; J trimming: 5 bases; junction bases outside the gene matches: 10. The CDR3 reads CASSPPPGLAGPGETQYF. The CDR3 nucleotides read TGTGCCAGCTCACCACCGCCGGGACTAGCGGGCCCAGGGGAGACCCAGTACTTC.

V gene TRBV9 combines with J gene TRBJ2-1; D is ambiguous. This CDR3 comprises 17 residues. Germline V gene lookup returns CDR1 SGDLS and CDR2 YYNGEE. V was shortened by 0 bases and J by 0 bases, with 13 bases between the two germline ends. The CDR3 protein is CASSVDGRVGSYNEQFF. The CDR3 DNA follows: TGTGCCAGCAGCGTAGATGGTCGTGTCGGCTCCTACAATGAGCAGTTCTTC. The full variable domain, completed using reference TRBV9 and TRBJ2-1, is DSGVTQTPKHLITATGQRVTLRCSPRSGDLSVYWYQQSLDQGLQFLIQYYNGEERAKGNILERFSAQQFPDLHSELNLSSLELGDSALYFCASSVDGRVGSYNEQFFGPGTRLTVL.

V and J are TRBV5-1 and TRBJ1-6; D is ambiguous. V dropped 0 bases and J dropped 0 bases, with 10 bases sitting between them. In germline, CDR1 is SGHRS, CDR2 YFSETQ. The CDR3 sequence is 17 residues long. In nucleotides, the CDR3 is TGCGCCAGCAGCTTGGCCGCGGTGAGCTCCTATAATTCACCCCTCCACTTT. It encodes CASSLAAVSSYNSPLHF.

The chain couples TRBV12-3 or TRBV12-4 to TRBJ1-1; no firm D call. V was shortened by 6 bases and J by 2 bases, with 10 bases between the two germline ends. This CDR3 region has 13 residues. The CDR3 coding sequence is TGTGCCAGCAGCCGGGTTGGAAACACTGAAGCTTTCTTT. Its translation is CASSRVGNTEAFF.

The gene calls are TRBV11-2 and TRBJ2-7, with 8 bases identical to TRBD2. After removal of 7 bases from V and 5 bases from J, the junction contained 7 bases not matched to a gene. Germline V gene sequence: CDR1 SGHAT, CDR2 FQNNGV. The CDR3 consists of 13 residues. In DNA, the CDR3 is TGTGCCAGCACCGGGGGGGAAGGGGACGAGCAGTACTTC. The encoded protein is CASTGGEGDEQYF.

The chain links TRBV7-9 to TRBJ1-1; D is ambiguous. CDR3 length: 13 amino acids. V lost 3 bases and J 1 base, leaving 6 bases between the germline ends. Germline V gene lookup returns CDR1 SEHNR and CDR2 FQNEAQ (reference sequence). DNA for the CDR3: TGTGCCAGCAGCTTTGTTGAGAACACTGAAGCTTTCTTT. This gives the protein CASSFVENTEAFF.

This clone was picked up a small number of times. V and J are TRBV19 and TRBJ2-5; either TRBD1 or TRBD2 may supply D (6 bases each). The V and J ends lost 10 bases and 5 bases respectively, with 14 bases between them. This CDR3 spans 12 amino acids. CDR1 LNHDA and CDR2 SQIVND come from the germline V gene (reference sequence). Here the CDR3 reads CATRQAGETQYF. CDR3 nucleotide sequence: TGTGCCACCCGACAGGCGGGGGAGACCCAGTACTTC.

The chain employs TRBV5-6 and TRBJ2-7; TRBD1 matches at 9 bases. J lost 2 bases, V lost 0 bases, and 0 bases had no gene match. The CDR3 runs to 14 residues. Germline values: CDR1 SGHDT, CDR2 YYEEEE. The CDR3 is CASSLGDRAYEQYF. The CDR3 coding sequence is TGTGCCAGCAGCTTGGGGGACAGGGCCTACGAGCAGTACTTC.

The rearrangement uses TRBV3-1 (or the pseudogene TRBV3-2) and TRBJ2-3; no firm D call. This CDR3 contains 17 residues. CDR1 is LGHDT and CDR2 is YNNKEL in the germline V gene (reference sequence). V lost 1 base and J 0 bases, leaving 14 bases between the germline ends. This CDR3 is CASSQAFRFTSTDTQYF. CDR3 in DNA: TGTGCCAGCAGCCAAGCCTTCAGGTTTACTAGCACAGATACGCAGTATTTT.

This clone was counted once. The CDR3 loop is CASSLDRSTDTQYF. CDR3 DNA sequence: TGTGCCAGCAGCTTGGACAGAAGCACAGATACGCAGTATTTT. The gene calls are TRBV7-2 and TRBJ2-3; possibly TRBD1 for D (6 bases). The CDR3 loop spans 14 amino acids. Trimming left V 3 bases short and J 0 bases short, with 7 bases between. Germline-derived CDR1 and CDR2 are SGHTA and FQGNSA.

The chain is built from TRBV19 and TRBJ2-1, with D possibly TRBD2 on 6 matching bases. V dropped 6 bases and J dropped 8 bases, with 23 bases sitting between them. This CDR3 is built from 16 residues. Germline V lookup: CDR1 LNHDA, CDR2 SQIVND (reference sequence). CDR3 in amino acids: CASSQDGTGVFYEQFF. CDR3 nucleotide sequence: TGTGCCAGTAGCCAGGACGGAACGGGGGTGTTTTATGAGCAGTTCTTC.

The V call is TRBV5-4, the J call TRBJ2-3, with 8 nucleotides matching TRBD2. J was trimmed by 2 bases and V by 4 bases; bases with no gene match: 9. Looked up from germline, CDR1 is SGHNT and CDR2 is YYREEE (reference sequence). The CDR3 extends over 16 amino acids. In nucleotides, the CDR3 is TGTGCCAGCAGCCGGCGGGGGGCGGCGGCCACAGATACGCAGTATTTT. Amino acid sequence: CASSRRGAAATDTQYF.